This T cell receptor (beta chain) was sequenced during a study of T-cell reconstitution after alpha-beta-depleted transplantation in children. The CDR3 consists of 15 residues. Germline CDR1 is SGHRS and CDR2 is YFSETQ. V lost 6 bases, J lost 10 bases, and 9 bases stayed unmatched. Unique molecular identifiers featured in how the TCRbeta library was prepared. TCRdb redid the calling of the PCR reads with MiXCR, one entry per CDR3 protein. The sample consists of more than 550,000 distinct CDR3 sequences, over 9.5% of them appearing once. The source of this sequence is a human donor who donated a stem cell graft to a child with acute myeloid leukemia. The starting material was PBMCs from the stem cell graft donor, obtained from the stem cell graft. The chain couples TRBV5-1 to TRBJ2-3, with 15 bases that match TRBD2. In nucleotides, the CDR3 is TGCGCCAGCACCGGACTAGCGGGAGGGCCGACCCCGCAGTATTTT. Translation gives CASTGLAGGPTPQYF. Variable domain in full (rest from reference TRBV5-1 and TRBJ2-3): KAGVTQTPRYLIKTRGQQVTLSCSPISGHRSVSWYQQTPGQGLQFLFEYFSETQRNKGNFPGRFSGRQFSNSRSEMNVSTLELGDSALYLCASTGLAGGPTPQYFGPGTRLTVL.